The 9 T cell receptor beta chains below all came from one sample that was sequenced in a study of blood T cell repertoires in COVID-19. Repertoires were generated with immunoSEQ multiplex PCR, while TCRdb's copy carries only in-frame clones and drops some. The sample shows more than 95,000 clones, about 80% of them seen only once. The sample was peripheral blood. These receptors all come from a man aged 80 or over with acute or convalescent COVID-19.

The genes are TRBV6-5 and TRBJ1-1; possible D gene TRBD1, 5 bases. Germline V gene data show CDR1 as MNHEY and CDR2 as SVGAGI. The germline V and J ends were trimmed by 1 base and 5 bases, with 8 bases remaining between them. This CDR3 spans 13 amino acids. The CDR3 spells CASSYLGVTEAFF. The CDR3 DNA reads as TGTGCCAGCAGTTACTTAGGGGTGACTGAAGCTTTCTTT.

The chain couples TRBV7-2 to TRBJ2-7; possibly TRBD2 for D (6 bases). The CDR3 length is 12 residues. V was pared by 5 bases and J by 4 bases, with 9 bases between. Germline V gene sequence: CDR1 SGHTA, CDR2 FQGNSA. The chain's CDR3 is CASSRDFYEQYF. DNA for the CDR3: TGTGCCAGCAGCCGGGACTTTTACGAGCAGTACTTC.

This chain links TRBV28 with TRBJ2-7; perhaps TRBD1 as D (5 bases). The V gene's germline CDR1 is MDHEN and CDR2 SYDVKM. The germline V and J ends were trimmed by 3 bases and 10 bases, with 13 bases remaining between them. This CDR3 is 12 amino acids long. The CDR3 spells CASSLAQGLQYF. In DNA form, the CDR3 reads TGTGCCAGCAGTTTGGCTCAGGGCCTCCAGTACTTC.

This sequence joins TRBV9 and TRBJ1-4; no firm D call. CDR1 is SGDLS, CDR2 YYNGEE, per germline. The V and J ends lost 4 bases and 0 bases respectively, with 13 bases between them. The CDR3 runs to 16 residues. The CDR3 here is CASSLTTQSTNEKLFF. CDR3 bases: TGTGCCAGCAGCCTCACAACACAGTCAACTAATGAAAAACTGTTTTTT.

The chain uses TRBV9 and TRBJ2-5, with TRBD1 matching over 7 bases. V was pared by 1 base and J by 5 bases, with 8 bases of the junction left unmatched. The CDR3 runs to 15 residues. Germline V gives CDR1 SGDLS, CDR2 YYNGEE. CDR3 DNA: TGTGCCAGCAGCGTAAGTTGGACAGGCCGGGAGACCCAGTACTTC. This gives the protein CASSVSWTGRETQYF.

CDR3 nucleotide sequence: TGTGCCAGCAGTTACTCTCAGCTAGCGGCTATAGATACGCAGTATTTT. Translation gives CASSYSQLAAIDTQYF. The chain couples TRBV6-5 to TRBJ2-3; 7 bases are a match to TRBD2. Trimming cost V 0 bases and J 5 bases; bases outside gene matches: 8. Germline lookup yields CDR1 MNHEY and CDR2 SVGAGI. This CDR3 region has 16 residues.

The chain has TRBV5-1 and TRBJ2-1; 7 bases align to TRBD1. Germline CDR1 SGHRS, CDR2 YFSETQ. Losses at the gene ends were 0 bases for V and 15 bases for J; bases not matched to a gene: 15. The CDR3 runs to 15 residues. CDR3: CASSLGTGLELRRFF. CDR3 in DNA: TGCGCCAGCAGCTTGGGGACAGGTTTGGAGCTTCGTCGGTTCTTC.

This clone has more than one count but fewer than ten. The V gene is TRBV30, the J gene TRBJ2-6, with D perhaps matching TRBD2 (5 bases). V was shortened by 3 bases and J by 1 base, with 16 bases between the two germline ends. CDR1 GTSNPN and CDR2 SVGIG come from the germline V gene (reference sequence). The CDR3 is 17 amino acids. CDR3 sequence reads: CAWSPTGVQSGANVLTF. The CDR3 DNA follows: TGTGCCTGGAGCCCAACCGGGGTCCAGTCTGGGGCCAACGTCCTGACTTTC.

The chain is built from TRBV6-2 or TRBV6-3 and TRBJ2-3; D might be TRBD2 (6 bases). The germline V gene encodes CDR1 MNHEY and CDR2 SVGEGT. V dropped 4 bases and J dropped 1 base, with 9 bases sitting between them. The CDR3 is made up of 14 amino acids. The DNA of the CDR3 is TGTGCCAGCAGTTGGAGGGTGGGCACAGATACGCAGTATTTT. The encoded protein is CASSWRVGTDTQYF.